This note documents a single T cell receptor (beta chain) sequence. Germline assignment: CDR1 SGHVS and CDR2 FNYEAQ. Trimming removed 1 base from V and 5 bases from J; junction bases left unmatched: 9. The CDR3 consists of 17 residues. The data were obtained in a study of blood T cell repertoires in COVID-19. Study-wide context: Sources were T cells, B-cell-depleted T cells, or PBMCs; the material itself was cDNA or gDNA.

Original processing notes: For nucleated cells, counts were estimated from reference gene primer amplification. Sequencing used immunoSEQ multiplex PCR; TCRdb keeps in-frame clones, though not all of them. V and J calls and clone size follow that table, whereas D and trimming were derived from the DNA. The repertoire includes about 120,000 clones, about 72% of them detected once, and 1.5% to 2% sits in the top ten. The V gene is TRBV7-6, the J gene TRBJ2-3; 10 bases map to TRBD2. Sequencing was carried out using peripheral blood. The source is a woman in her seventies with acute or convalescent COVID-19. The CDR3 sequence is CASSLGSSGGRGDTQYF. In nucleotides, the CDR3 is TGTGCCAGCAGCTTAGGGTCTAGCGGGGGCCGGGGAGATACGCAGTATTTT.